This T cell receptor beta chain was captured by sequencing in a study of T cells after yellow fever vaccination. Background on the study: SMART-Seq v4 Ultra Low Input prepared libraries from low-cell fractions. General observations from the study: Weaker, the secondary response peaked sooner, at day 5 versus 15.

The CDR3 sequence is 16 residues long. The germline gives CDR1 LGHNA, CDR2 YSLEER. The V and J ends lost 0 bases and 4 bases respectively, with 13 bases between them. Notes on this clonotype: Its target is not known.

One entry per CDR3 protein, called by TCRdb with MiXCR from the 5' RACE reads. Counted here are a few hundred thousand distinct CDR3 sequences, roughly 4.3% occurring once; the ten biggest clones make up around 19%. The TCR was taken from a man aged 18 to 35 who received the YFV17D yellow fever vaccine. The chain recombines TRBV4-3 with TRBJ2-1; no clear D. The sample in question was PBMCs, obtained 15 days after the yellow fever booster vaccination. CDR3 DNA sequence: TGCGCCAGCAGCCAAGATTCCGCCGGGCGGTACAATGAGCAGTTCTTC. This gives the protein CASSQDSAGRYNEQFF.